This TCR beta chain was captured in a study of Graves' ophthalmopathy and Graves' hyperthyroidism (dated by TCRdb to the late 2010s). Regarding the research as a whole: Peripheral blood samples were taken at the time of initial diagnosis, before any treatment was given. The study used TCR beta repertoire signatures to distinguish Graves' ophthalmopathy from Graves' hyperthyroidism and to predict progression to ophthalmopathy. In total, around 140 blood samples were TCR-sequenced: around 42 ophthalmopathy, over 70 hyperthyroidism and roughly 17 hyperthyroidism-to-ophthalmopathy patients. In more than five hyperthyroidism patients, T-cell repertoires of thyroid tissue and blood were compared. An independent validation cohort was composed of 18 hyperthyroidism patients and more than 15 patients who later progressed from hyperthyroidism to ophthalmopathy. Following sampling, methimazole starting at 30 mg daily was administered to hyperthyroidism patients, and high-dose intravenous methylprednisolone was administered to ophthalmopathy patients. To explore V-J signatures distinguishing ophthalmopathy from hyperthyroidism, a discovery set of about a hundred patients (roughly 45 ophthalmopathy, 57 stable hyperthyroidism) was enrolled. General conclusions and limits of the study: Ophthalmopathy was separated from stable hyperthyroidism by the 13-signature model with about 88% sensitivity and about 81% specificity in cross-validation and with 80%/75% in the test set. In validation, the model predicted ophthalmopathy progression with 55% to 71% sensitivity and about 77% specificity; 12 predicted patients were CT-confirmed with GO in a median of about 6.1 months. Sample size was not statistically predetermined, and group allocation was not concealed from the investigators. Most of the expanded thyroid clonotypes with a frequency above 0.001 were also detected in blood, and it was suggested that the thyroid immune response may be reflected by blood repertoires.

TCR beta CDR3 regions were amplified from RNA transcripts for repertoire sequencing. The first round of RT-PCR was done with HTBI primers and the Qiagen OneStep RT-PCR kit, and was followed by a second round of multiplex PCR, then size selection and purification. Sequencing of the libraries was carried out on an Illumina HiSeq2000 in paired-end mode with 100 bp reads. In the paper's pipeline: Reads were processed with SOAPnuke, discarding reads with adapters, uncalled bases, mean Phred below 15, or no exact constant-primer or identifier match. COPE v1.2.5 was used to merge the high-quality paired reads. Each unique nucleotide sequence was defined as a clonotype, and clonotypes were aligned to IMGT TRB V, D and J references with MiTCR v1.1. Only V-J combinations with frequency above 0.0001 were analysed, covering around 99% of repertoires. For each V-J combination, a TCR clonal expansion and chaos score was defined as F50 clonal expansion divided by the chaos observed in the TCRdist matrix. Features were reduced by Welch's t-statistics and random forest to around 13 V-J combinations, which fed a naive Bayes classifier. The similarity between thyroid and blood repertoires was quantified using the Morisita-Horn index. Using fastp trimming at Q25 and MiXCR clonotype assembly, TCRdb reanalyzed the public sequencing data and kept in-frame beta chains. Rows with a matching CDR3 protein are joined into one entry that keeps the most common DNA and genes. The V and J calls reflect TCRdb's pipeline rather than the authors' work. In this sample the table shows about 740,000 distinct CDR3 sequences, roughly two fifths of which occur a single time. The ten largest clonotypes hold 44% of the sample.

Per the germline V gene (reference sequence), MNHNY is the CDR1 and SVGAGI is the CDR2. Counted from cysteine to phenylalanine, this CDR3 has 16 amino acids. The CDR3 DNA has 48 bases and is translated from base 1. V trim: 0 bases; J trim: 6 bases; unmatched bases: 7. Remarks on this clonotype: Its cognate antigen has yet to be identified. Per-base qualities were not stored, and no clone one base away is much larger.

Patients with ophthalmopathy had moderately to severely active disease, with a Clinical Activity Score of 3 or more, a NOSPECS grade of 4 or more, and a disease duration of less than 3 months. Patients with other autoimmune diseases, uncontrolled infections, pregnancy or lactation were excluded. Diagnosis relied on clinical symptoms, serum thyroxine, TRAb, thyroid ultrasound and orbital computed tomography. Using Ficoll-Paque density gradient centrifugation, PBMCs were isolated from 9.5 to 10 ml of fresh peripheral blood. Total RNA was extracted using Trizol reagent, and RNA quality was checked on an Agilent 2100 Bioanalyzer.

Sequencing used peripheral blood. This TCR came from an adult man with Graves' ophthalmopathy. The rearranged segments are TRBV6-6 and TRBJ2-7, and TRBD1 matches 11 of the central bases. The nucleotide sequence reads TGTGCCAGCAGTTACTCGTTAGGGACAGGGGGAGCCGAGCAGTACTTC. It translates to CASSYSLGTGGAEQYF.